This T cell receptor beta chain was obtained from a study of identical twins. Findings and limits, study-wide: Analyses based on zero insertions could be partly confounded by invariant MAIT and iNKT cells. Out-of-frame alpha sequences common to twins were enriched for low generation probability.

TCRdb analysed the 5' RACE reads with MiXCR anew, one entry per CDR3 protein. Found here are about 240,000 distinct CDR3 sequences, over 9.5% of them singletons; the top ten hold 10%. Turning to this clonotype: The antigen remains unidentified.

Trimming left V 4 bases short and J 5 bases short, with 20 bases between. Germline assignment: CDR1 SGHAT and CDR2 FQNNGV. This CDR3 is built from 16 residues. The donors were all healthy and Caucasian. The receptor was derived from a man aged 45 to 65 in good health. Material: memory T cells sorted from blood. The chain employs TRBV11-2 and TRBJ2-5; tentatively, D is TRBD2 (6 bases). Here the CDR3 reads CASSYRMSAGTETQYF. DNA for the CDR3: TGTGCCAGCAGCTATAGGATGTCGGCGGGGACGGAGACCCAGTACTTC.